The 10 T cell receptor beta chains given below trace back to one sample, sequenced in a study of regulatory T cells in long-lasting Graves disease. Relying on iRepertoire HTBI primers and Arm-PCR of CDR3 regions, the team built TCR beta libraries. TCRdb re-called the multiplex PCR reads through MiXCR, storing one row per CDR3 protein. The table includes roughly 500,000 distinct CDR3 sequences, 22% detected once. The time point here: persistent/refractory GD, antithyroid drugs over 5 years with positive TRAb. Extracted RNA from PBMCs served as the source of the TCR library. The sample consisted of peripheral blood mononuclear cells (PBMCs), taken when the disease was refractory, from a patient treated with antithyroid drugs. The receptors originated from a female donor with Graves disease.

In its sample, this clonotype was seen many times. This chain connects TRBV20-1 to TRBJ2-5; 9 bases align to TRBD1. Germline lookup yields CDR1 DFQATT and CDR2 SNEGSKA (reference sequence). The CDR3 loop spans 16 amino acids. The V gene end was trimmed by 5 bases and the J gene end by 5 bases; junction bases not matched to a gene: 15. The CDR3 loop reads CSALSMDRGAGETQYF. CDR3 bases: TGCAGTGCTCTTTCTATGGACAGGGGAGCAGGGGAGACCCAGTACTTC.

This clonotype occurred many times. In nucleotides, the CDR3 is TGTGCCAGCAGTGAGGGGAGCGGGGGGGCATCGGAGACCCAGTACTTC. As protein: CASSEGSGGASETQYF. The V gene is TRBV6-1, the J gene TRBJ2-5, with 10 bases lining up with TRBD2. V was pared by 3 bases and J by 5 bases, with 9 bases of the junction left unmatched. This CDR3 is 16 amino acids long. CDR1 MNHNS and CDR2 SASEGT come from the germline V gene.

This clonotype was recorded a few times. The chain uses TRBV27 and TRBJ1-2; 7 positions agree with TRBD1. Germline-derived CDR1 and CDR2 are MNHEY and SMNVEV (reference sequence). The CDR3 loop spans 15 amino acids. Germline trimming cut 2 bases from V and 0 bases from J; bases unmatched to any gene: 3. The CDR3 bases are TGTGCCAGCAGTTTAACAGGGGCCTCTAACTATGGCTACACCTTC. It specifies CASSLTGASNYGYTF.

This clonotype appeared a few times. The rearrangement uses TRBV5-6 and TRBJ2-5, with TRBD2 as a possible D gene (7 bases). Germline CDR1 reads SGHDT; CDR2 reads YYEEEE. Trimming left V 3 bases short and J 1 base short, with 16 bases between. The CDR3 length is 16 residues. For the CDR3, the DNA is TGTGCCAGCAGCTGGGAGGGGTTAGGGGGCCAAGAGACCCAGTACTTC. Its protein product is CASSWEGLGGQETQYF. The full variable domain, completed using reference TRBV5-6 and TRBJ2-5, is DAGVTQSPTHLIKTRGQQVTLRCSPKSGHDTVSWYQQALGQGPQFIFQYYEEEERQRGNFPDRFSGHQFPNYSSELNVNALLLGDSALYLCASSWEGLGGQETQYFGPGTRLLVL.

The sample holds many counts of this clonotype. The gene calls are TRBV12-3 or TRBV12-4 and TRBJ1-4; 9 bases map to TRBD1. The CDR3 consists of 15 residues. The V segment lost 5 bases and the J segment 7 bases; nucleotides outside the gene matches: 8. CDR3 region: CASSGNRDRVEKLFF. The CDR3 DNA reads as TGTGCCAGCAGTGGGAACCGGGACAGGGTTGAAAAACTGTTTTTT.

Ten or more counts support this clonotype. This chain links TRBV28 with TRBJ1-4, with a tentative D call TRBD1 (5 bases). Germline V gives CDR1 MDHEN, CDR2 SYDVKM. CDR3 length equals 12 residues. Trimming stripped 10 bases from V and 3 bases from J, with 9 bases between. CDR3 sequence reads: CATQGSNEKLFF. The CDR3 region has the DNA TGTGCCACCCAGGGATCTAATGAAAAACTGTTTTTT.

This clonotype was found many times. This chain uses TRBV20-1 with TRBJ2-7; D is unclear. CDR3 length: 14 amino acids. CDR1 is DFQATT and CDR2 is SNEGSKA in the germline V gene (reference sequence). V was clipped by 5 bases and J by 5 bases, with 19 bases between them. This chain's CDR3 is CSAVAGSKLNEQYF. CDR3 coding DNA: TGCAGTGCTGTAGCCGGGTCAAAGCTGAACGAGCAGTACTTC.

This clonotype was observed many times. This chain joins TRBV2 and TRBJ1-2; 9 nucleotides align to TRBD1. Per the germline V gene, CDR1 is SNHLY and CDR2 is FYNNEI. This CDR3 has 15 residues. The J segment lost 4 bases and the V segment lost 4 bases, leaving 7 bases of the junction unmatched. CDR3 in DNA: TGTGCCAGCAGTGTACAGGGGGCGCGGGTCTATGGCTACACCTTC. Amino acids: CASSVQGARVYGYTF.

At least ten counts were recorded for this clonotype. This chain joins TRBV28 and TRBJ2-2, with a weak D call TRBD2 (6 bases). Germline-derived CDR1 and CDR2 are MDHEN and SYDVKM. The CDR3 sequence is 15 residues long. V gave up 8 bases and J gave up 0 bases, with 13 bases separating them. In DNA, the CDR3 is TGTGCCAGCGGGGGACTGATAGCGAACACCGGGGAGCTGTTTTTT. This sequence encodes CASGGLIANTGELFF.

The chain is built from TRBV19 and TRBJ2-7; D might be TRBD1 (5 bases). The V gene lost 5 bases and the J gene lost 6 bases, with 11 bases spanning the gap. This CDR3 is 12 amino acids long. Germline values: CDR1 LNHDA, CDR2 SQIVND (reference sequence). For the CDR3, the DNA is TGTGCCAGTAGTGGGGCCTACGGCGAGCAGTACTTC. It translates to CASSGAYGEQYF.